Presented here are 11 T cell receptor beta chains from one specimen sequenced in a study of STAT3 mutations in large granular lymphocyte leukemia. These receptors are not linked to any known antigen. Whole-study findings and limits: Every T-cell large granular lymphocyte leukemia patient had at least one immunodominant TCR beta clonotype.

Sequencing used immunoSEQ multiplex PCR; TCRdb keeps in-frame clones, though not all of them. Its listing shows under 2,500 clones. Sequenced sample: PBMCs. The receptors derive from a human donor with T large granular lymphocyte leukemia. The donor label of this sample is uncertain. Some clones in this sample may be carry-over from other donors' samples.

Regarding this clone: No conserved phenylalanine or tryptophan ends this CDR3, so it is likely a read error. It is unclear where the CDR3 begins or ends on the DNA, so no DNA is shown, and the CDR3 is as TCRdb lists it. This chain joins TRBV2 and TRBJ1-1; no check of the table's D call, TRBD1, against the DNA was made. Germline V CDR1 and CDR2: SNHLY, FYNNEI. The CDR3 totals 12 residues, both ends included. Here the CDR3 reads CASGRQGAQVTE.

About this clone itself: Given the absence of the conserved phenylalanine or tryptophan at the CDR3 end, a read error is likely. The DNA is left out, because the CDR3 cannot be placed on it with certainty; the CDR3 is given as TCRdb lists it. The rearrangement uses TRBV18 and TRBJ2-2; the D call in the table, TRBD1, was not verified against the DNA. The CDR3 has 12 amino acids, counting both end residues. Germline V gene sequence: CDR1 KGHSH, CDR2 LQKENI. CDR3: CASSPGTFNTGE.

For this clone: Likely a read error: the CDR3 ends without its conserved phenylalanine or tryptophan. The limits of the CDR3 on the DNA are not certain, so only TCRdb's listed CDR3 is given. The rearrangement uses TRBV30 and TRBJ2-4; the table's D call of TRBD1 was not tested on the DNA. Germline assignment: CDR1 GTSNPN and CDR2 SVGIG (reference sequence). The CDR3 length is 13 residues, termini included. This CDR3 reads CAWSVSGGMLENI.

As concerns this clone: The final CDR3 position lacks the conserved phenylalanine or tryptophan, pointing to a likely read error. Because the CDR3's place on the DNA is in doubt, the DNA is left out and the CDR3 is given as listed by TCRdb. CDR3 region: CASSSTGEAGE. J is TRBJ2-2 and V is TRBV18; TRBD1, the table's D call, was not compared with the DNA. CDR1 and CDR2 from the germline V gene are KGHSH and LQKENI. The CDR3 is 11 amino acids long, termini counted.

Turning to this clone: No conserved phenylalanine or tryptophan is present at the end of the CDR3, so a read error is the likely explanation. The DNA is left out, because the CDR3 cannot be placed on it with certainty; the CDR3 is given as TCRdb lists it. The chain recombines TRBV6-4 with TRBJ1-4. The germline V gene encodes CDR1 MRHNA and CDR2 SNTAGT. The CDR3 numbers 13 amino acids, ends counted. This CDR3 reads CASGKSGGPLGEK.

To note about this clone: This CDR3 is missing its conserved last phenylalanine or tryptophan, likely due to a read error. The limits of the CDR3 on the DNA are not certain, so only TCRdb's listed CDR3 is given. The V call is TRBV11-3, the J call TRBJ2-2; the D call in the table, TRBD1, was not verified against the DNA. Germline V gives CDR1 SGHNT, CDR2 YENEEA. A total of 12 residues make up the CDR3, ends included. The CDR3 here is CASSFSIQGYGE.

A remark on this clone: The missing conserved phenylalanine or tryptophan at the end of this CDR3 makes a read error likely. No DNA is shown, since the ends of the CDR3 on it are uncertain; the CDR3 is the one TCRdb lists. The chain links TRBV5-4 to TRBJ2-5; TRBD1 was called by the table and not checked on the DNA. The CDR3 adds up to 11 amino acids, both ends counted. Germline values: CDR1 SGHNT, CDR2 YYREEE (reference sequence). The CDR3 sequence is CASSLGEGLET.

Of note for this clone: The CDR3 does not end in the conserved phenylalanine or tryptophan, so this is likely a read error. The DNA is omitted, as the CDR3 cannot be located on it reliably, and the CDR3 follows TCRdb's listing. The chain couples TRBV29-1 to TRBJ2-5; the DNA was not compared with TRBD1, the D call given in the table. Both ends counted, the CDR3 spans 10 residues. The germline V gene has CDR1 SQVTM and CDR2 ANQGSEA. The CDR3 is CSVVWTAWET.

As to this clone: Given the absence of the conserved phenylalanine or tryptophan at the CDR3 end, a read error is likely. Because the CDR3's place on the DNA is in doubt, the DNA is left out and the CDR3 is given as listed by TCRdb. The V call is TRBV5-1, the J call TRBJ2-3; no DNA check was done on the table's D call, TRBD1. Inclusive of both ends, the CDR3 amounts to 9 amino acids. Germline CDR1 and CDR2: SGHRS and YFSETQ. This CDR3 is CASSGDTDT.

About this clone: In this CDR3 the conserved last residue, phenylalanine or tryptophan, is missing, so a read error is likely. The limits of the CDR3 on the DNA are not certain, so only TCRdb's listed CDR3 is given. CDR3 protein: CASSLGQGRRET. The chain uses TRBV7-2 and TRBJ2-5; TRBD1 is the table's D call and was not checked against the DNA. From its first to its last residue, the CDR3 has 12 amino acids. The germline gives CDR1 SGHTA, CDR2 FQGNSA.

To note about this clone: Because the CDR3 is missing its conserved closing phenylalanine or tryptophan, this is likely a read error. No DNA is shown, since the ends of the CDR3 on it are uncertain; the CDR3 is the one TCRdb lists. The chain joins TRBV5-1 to TRBJ1-1; the table calls TRBD1, which could not be checked here. Looked up from germline, CDR1 is SGHRS and CDR2 is YFSETQ. Counting both end residues, the CDR3 totals 15 amino acids. CDR3 sequence: CASSLFVRLGQGNTE.